This is a list of T cell receptor beta chains from one sample in a study of blood T cell repertoires in COVID-19. This table comes from immunoSEQ multiplex PCR, and its TCRdb copy is limited to in-frame clones, with some not included. The sample lists roughly 70,000 clones; roughly four fifths were seen once. The sequencing sample was made of peripheral blood. The source is a woman aged 55-70 years with acute or convalescent COVID-19. Both conserved end residues are part of each CDR3. D genes are given only for firm matches.

D	V	J	CDR3
NA	TRBV29-1	TRBJ1-1	CSVRGGGTANTEAFF
TRBD2	TRBV4-1	TRBJ2-7	CASSQDLGAGGLYEQYF
NA	TRBV21-1	TRBJ2-7	CASSQDDRTPSSYEQYF
NA	TRBV10-2	TRBJ2-3	CASSEFGRSSTDTQYF
NA	TRBV7-9	TRBJ1-1	CASSLGVSGEGTEAFF
NA	TRBV7-3	TRBJ2-2	CASSPAGTGELFF
TRBD1	TRBV6-1	TRBJ1-4	CASSVGTGVGNEKLFF
NA	TRBV7-9	TRBJ1-5	CASSTYSNQPQHF
NA	TRBV10-3	TRBJ2-2	CAISGTALLGDTGELFF
NA	TRBV24-1	TRBJ1-1	CATSDPTPGGETEAFF
TRBD1	TRBV3-1/TRBV3-2	TRBJ1-1	CASSYPGTGVTEAFF
NA	TRBV5-5	TRBJ2-2	CASRSNQGHTGELFF
NA	TRBV11-2	TRBJ1-1	CASSLDGPLSTEAFF
NA	TRBV9	TRBJ1-1	CASSVGQSFTEAFF
TRBD1	TRBV18	TRBJ1-1	CASSSGGVNTEAFF
TRBD1	TRBV7-9	TRBJ1-2	CASSPGTGMVGGYTF
TRBD1	TRBV6-5	TRBJ1-3	CASSKDRGQGNTIYF
NA	TRBV5-1	TRBJ2-7	CASSFEVPYEQYF
TRBD1	TRBV3-1/TRBV3-2	TRBJ1-2	CASSLEKDKIGDRGFLLYGYTF
TRBD2	TRBV19	TRBJ2-3	CASSTPGLPTGTDTQYF
NA	TRBV19	TRBJ1-2	CASQMGWGLNYGYTF
TRBD1	TRBV5-1	TRBJ1-2	CASSPGGTAIYGYTF
TRBD2	TRBV29-1	TRBJ2-1	CSVVKTSGGVNEQFF
TRBD2	TRBV14	TRBJ2-7	CASRGGRGDEQYF
NA	TRBV12-3/TRBV12-4	TRBJ1-1	CASSFGNTEAFF
NA	TRBV29-1	TRBJ2-5	CSGYRQETQYF
TRBD2	TRBV7-2	TRBJ2-1	CASSTERGGYNEQFF
TRBD1	TRBV10-3	TRBJ1-3	CAIRGQDFSGNTIYF
NA	TRBV20-1	TRBJ2-1	CSASKLGAHSYNEQFF
NA	TRBV15	TRBJ1-1	CATSRDIGVRTEAFF
NA	TRBV7-9	TRBJ2-2	CASSLDTGYGSTGELFF
TRBD1	TRBV18	TRBJ1-2	CASSPDRGYGYTF
TRBD1	TRBV5-1	TRBJ1-1	CASSSRTTGSNTEAFF
NA	TRBV3-1/TRBV3-2	TRBJ1-1	CASRGRTEAFF
TRBD1	TRBV18	TRBJ1-1	CASSPVTGGIGKTEAFF
NA	TRBV15	TRBJ1-3	CATSREGGNSGNTIYF
NA	TRBV27	TRBJ1-1	CASTRALGSTEAFF
TRBD1	TRBV7-2	TRBJ1-1	CASSWGQVVNTEAFF
NA	TRBV5-6	TRBJ1-5	CASSDPGGRDGQPQHF
TRBD1	TRBV3-1/TRBV3-2	TRBJ1-2	CASSQDETGIWGYTF
TRBD2	TRBV5-1	TRBJ2-3	CASSLAPRGSGGRADTQYF
NA	TRBV7-3	TRBJ1-1	CASSFTSNTEAFF
NA	TRBV4-1	TRBJ1-1	CASRNSGTEAFF
NA	TRBV2	TRBJ1-1	CASSGDINTEAFF
TRBD2	TRBV2	TRBJ2-2	CASSVSGGASTGELFF
TRBD1	TRBV5-6	TRBJ1-1	CASSPSGQYPYELNTEAFF
TRBD1	TRBV5-1	TRBJ1-5	CASSADRGDQPQHF
TRBD1	TRBV20-1	TRBJ1-1	CSANGQGKAFF
NA	TRBV4-2	TRBJ1-2	CASSQENQNGYTF
NA	TRBV21-1	TRBJ1-2	CASSKGVMGQGLYGYTF
TRBD2	TRBV6-5	TRBJ2-1	CASSRDYHEQFF
TRBD1	TRBV3-1/TRBV3-2	TRBJ1-2	CASSLRGLSYGYTF
TRBD1	TRBV19	TRBJ2-5	CASTGTGGVGAQYF
NA	TRBV5-1	TRBJ2-2	CASSLGGSNTGELFF
NA	TRBV10-3	TRBJ1-1	CAISDRANTEAFF
TRBD2	TRBV11-2	TRBJ2-3	CASHRRGGWTDTQYF
TRBD1	TRBV10-2	TRBJ1-1	CASSEQGKNTEAFF
NA	TRBV3-1/TRBV3-2	TRBJ1-2	CASSLQGRDGYTF
NA	TRBV5-1	TRBJ2-3	CASSLELAFSTDTQYF